This T cell receptor (beta chain) came from a study of radiotherapy plus CTLA-4 blockade in lung cancer (dated by TCRdb to the late 2010s). For the study in its entirety: Objective responses occurred in approximately 19% of enrolled patients, and approximately 34% achieved disease control.

From the cysteine up to the phenylalanine, the CDR3 has a length of 14 residues. CDR3 DNA only is kept here, 42 bases in frame from base 1. Reading the germline V gene gives CDR1 SQVTM and CDR2 ANQGSEA. V drops 0 bases and J drops 1 base, leaving 6 bases in between. Library preparation employed the immunoSEQ multiplex PCR assay. Not all clones reach the TCRdb copy of this immuneACCESS table, which keeps in-frame sequences only. Checked studies attribute under half of the gap to unresolved V genes and leave the rest unexplained. The sample table holds tens of thousands of clones, of which 77% were seen once. 2.4% of the sample is held by the ten biggest clonotypes. The study evaluated CTLA-4 blockade (ipilimumab) given together with focal radiation therapy in patients who had chemo-refractory metastatic non-small-cell lung cancer. Study-wide findings and limitations: After treatment with radiotherapy and ipilimumab, TCR clones that originated in tumors expanded in peripheral blood. Increased serum interferon-beta after radiation, together with early dynamic changes in blood T cell clones, were reported to be the strongest predictors of response.

Points on this clone: Its antigen is not yet known. No per-base quality is available; no much larger clone lies one base away.

The source is a human donor with non-small cell lung cancer whose response to radiotherapy plus ipilimumab could not be evaluated. Sequencing used peripheral blood, obtained from a patient treated with radiotherapy plus ipilimumab. The V and J genes are TRBV29-1 and TRBJ2-2; the D segment could be TRBD2, given 6 matching bases. CDR3 reads: CSVEEGGNTGELFF. The base sequence is TGCAGCGTTGAAGAGGGGGGGAACACCGGGGAGCTGTTTTTT.